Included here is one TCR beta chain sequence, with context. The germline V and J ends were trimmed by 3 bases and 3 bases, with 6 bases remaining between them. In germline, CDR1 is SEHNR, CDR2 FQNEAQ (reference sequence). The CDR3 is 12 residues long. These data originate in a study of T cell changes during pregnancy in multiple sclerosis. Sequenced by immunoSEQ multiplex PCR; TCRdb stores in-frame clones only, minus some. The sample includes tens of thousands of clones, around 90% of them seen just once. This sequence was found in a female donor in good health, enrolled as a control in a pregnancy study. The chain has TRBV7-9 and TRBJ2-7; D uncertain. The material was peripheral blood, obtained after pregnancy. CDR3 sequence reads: CASSLRGYEQYF. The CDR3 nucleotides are TGTGCCAGCAGCTTGCGAGGCTACGAGCAGTACTTC.